Shown below are 8 T cell receptor beta chains from a single sample sequenced in a study of CD8+ T cells in alopecia areata. Reverse transcribed after extraction, RNA yielded cDNA as the sequencing template. Assay used: immunoSEQ multiplex PCR; TCRdb lists only in-frame clones, some missing. The repertoire consists of 150,000 to 200,000 clones, with about three fifths occurring once and the leading ten covering about 0.94%. Treatment here: oral pan-JAK inhibitor, 5-10 mg twice daily. Sample: CD4+ T cells sorted from blood, taken at week 24, from a patient treated with tofacitinib. These receptors all come from a human donor with alopecia areata.

The chain joins TRBV10-3 to TRBJ2-3; D call uncertain. The CDR3 runs 15 residues. Germline V CDR1 and CDR2: ENHRY, SYGVKD. V was cut by 3 bases and J by 6 bases, with 16 bases left in between. In DNA, the CDR3 is TGTGCCATCAGTGATAAGGGTTTGGAGTCGGATACGCAGTATTTT. This codes for CAISDKGLESDTQYF.

This clone turned up a few times. The chain is built from TRBV19 and TRBJ2-3, with D uncertain. Trimming cost V 5 bases and J 3 bases, with 6 bases left between them. CDR1 and CDR2 (germline): LNHDA, SQIVND (reference sequence). This CDR3 has 12 amino acids. In DNA, the CDR3 is TGTGCCAGTAGTGTCGGGACAGATACGCAGTATTTT. This codes for CASSVGTDTQYF.

The genes are TRBV5-1 and TRBJ1-1; D is unresolved. Germline CDR1 reads SGHRS; CDR2 reads YFSETQ. This CDR3 contains 16 residues. V was shortened by 0 bases and J by 4 bases, with 16 bases between the two germline ends. The CDR3 sequence is CASSLAVGSWGTEAFF. CDR3 nucleotide sequence: TGCGCCAGCAGCTTGGCCGTTGGGAGCTGGGGCACTGAAGCTTTCTTT.

This chain uses TRBV29-1 with TRBJ2-5; TRBD2 agrees at 13 bases. Germline assignment: CDR1 SQVTM and CDR2 ANQGSEA. J lost 4 bases, V lost 4 bases, and 3 bases had no gene match. The CDR3 is 14 amino acids. CDR3 loop: CSVAGLAGVETQYF. The DNA for the CDR3 is TGCAGCGTTGCAGGACTAGCGGGGGTAGAGACCCAGTACTTC.

The rearrangement joins TRBV15 to TRBJ1-2; 7 nucleotides line up with TRBD1. Trimming took 4 bases from V and 4 from J; bases not matched to a gene: 12. CDR1 and CDR2 (germline): LNHNV, YYDKDF (reference sequence). The CDR3 extends over 16 amino acids. DNA for the CDR3: TGTGCCACCAGCAAAATCGGAAGGGGGCGAGTCTATGGCTACACCTTC. Its protein is CATSKIGRGRVYGYTF. Using reference TRBV15 and TRBJ1-2 for the parts outside the CDR3, the full variable domain is DAMVIQNPRYQVTQFGKPVTLSCSQTLNHNVMYWYQQKSSQAPKLLFHYYDKDFNNEADTPDNFQSRRPNTSFCFLDIRSPGLGDTAMYLCATSKIGRGRVYGYTFGSGTRLTVV.

V usage is TRBV10-3 and J usage is TRBJ2-7; D remains ambiguous. This CDR3 has 12 residues. CDR1 and CDR2 (germline): ENHRY, SYGVKD. V shed 4 bases and J shed 2 bases, with 6 bases lying between them. In DNA, the CDR3 is TGTGCCATCAGTGCGGCAGCCTACGAGCAGTACTTC. This translates into CAISAAAYEQYF.

The table lists this clone with a count of one. The CDR3 is CASSQSIAGGYEQYF. The CDR3 DNA follows: TGTGCCAGCAGCCAAAGTATTGCAGGGGGTTACGAGCAGTACTTC. V is TRBV4-2 and J is TRBJ2-7; the match to TRBD1 covers 7 bases. Germline V CDR1 and CDR2: LGHNA, YNFKEQ. CDR3 size: 15 residues. Losses at the gene ends were 2 bases for V and 4 bases for J; bases not matched to a gene: 8.

This chain connects TRBV7-7 to TRBJ1-2; 7 nucleotides align to TRBD1. The germline CDR1 and CDR2 sequences are SSHAT and FNYEAQ (reference sequence). CDR3 length equals 15 residues. The trim removed 5 bases at V and 7 bases at J, leaving 13 bases unmatched. CDR3 sequence (DNA): TGTGCCAGCAGCCATTGTTGGCAGGGGGTGGCTGGCTACACCTTC. This encodes CASSHCWQGVAGYTF.